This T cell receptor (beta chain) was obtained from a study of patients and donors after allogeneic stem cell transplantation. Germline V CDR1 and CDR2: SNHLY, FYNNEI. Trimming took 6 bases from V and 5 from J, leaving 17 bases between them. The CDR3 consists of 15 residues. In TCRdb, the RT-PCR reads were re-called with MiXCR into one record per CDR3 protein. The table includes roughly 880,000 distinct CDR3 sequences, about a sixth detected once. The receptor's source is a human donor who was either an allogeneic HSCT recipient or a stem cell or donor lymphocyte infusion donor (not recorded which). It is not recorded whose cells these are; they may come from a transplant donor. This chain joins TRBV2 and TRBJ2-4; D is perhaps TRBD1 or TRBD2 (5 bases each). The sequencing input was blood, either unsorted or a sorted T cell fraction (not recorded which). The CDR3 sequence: CASRGIAGDQNIQYF. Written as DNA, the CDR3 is TGTGCCAGCAGGGGGATTGCTGGGGACCAAAACATTCAGTACTTC.